The present entry profiles one T cell receptor (beta chain) with its context. These data originate in a study of blood T cell repertoires in COVID-19. Study summary: Sources were T cells, B-cell-depleted T cells, or PBMCs; the material itself was cDNA or gDNA.

V was shortened by 6 bases and J by 1 base, with 16 bases between the two germline ends. Germline V gene data show CDR1 as MNHEY and CDR2 as SVGAGI. CDR3 length: 15 amino acids. Produced via immunoSEQ multiplex PCR; TCRdb's table is partial and in-frame only. The sample comprises 350,000 to 400,000 clones, roughly nine tenths of which are singletons, and 0.86% rests with the top ten. Specimen: PBMCs or T cells enriched from blood (not recorded which). The V and J genes are TRBV6-5 and TRBJ2-7; no firm D call. The receptor was derived from a woman aged 40 to 49 who had been exposed to COVID-19. CDR3 coding DNA: TGTGCCAGCAGGTACGTCGGAGTCCCTTCCTACGAGCAGTACTTC. Translated, it gives CASRYVGVPSYEQYF.